This is a list of T cell receptor beta chains from one sample in a study of T cell changes during pregnancy in multiple sclerosis. Measured with immunoSEQ multiplex PCR; TCRdb has only the in-frame clones, and not every one. This table has 75,000 to 80,000 clones, around nine tenths appearing once. Sequences were derived from peripheral blood, sampled before pregnancy. The receptors here all came from a female donor with multiple sclerosis, enrolled in a pregnancy study. Each CDR3 is given with its conserved first and last residue. Each record gives: D gene, J gene, V gene, CDR3 DNA, CDR3 protein. A D gene is named only where the DNA matches it firmly.

D gene: NA; J gene: TRBJ1-2; V gene: TRBV5-1; CDR3 DNA: TGCGCCAGCAGCTTTAGCCCATGGGACTATGGCTACACCTTC; CDR3 protein: CASSFSPWDYGYTF
D gene: NA; J gene: TRBJ1-1; V gene: TRBV28; CDR3 DNA: TGTGCCAGCAGTTTTGGAGAGGACACTGAAGCTTTCTTT; CDR3 protein: CASSFGEDTEAFF
D gene: TRBD2; J gene: TRBJ2-5; V gene: TRBV29-1; CDR3 DNA: TGCAGCGTTCGTCGGCTGCGGGGGACGGGACAAGAGACCCAGTACTTC; CDR3 protein: CSVRRLRGTGQETQYF
D gene: NA; J gene: TRBJ1-6; V gene: TRBV11-2; CDR3 DNA: TGTGCCAGCAGCTTAGGGGGCTGGTCACCCCTCCACTTT; CDR3 protein: CASSLGGWSPLHF
D gene: TRBD1; J gene: TRBJ1-2; V gene: TRBV5-5; CDR3 DNA: TGTGCCAGCAGCGTATACAGGGGAATGCTGGTCTATGGCTACACCTTC; CDR3 protein: CASSVYRGMLVYGYTF
D gene: NA; J gene: TRBJ1-6; V gene: TRBV9; CDR3 DNA: TGTGCCAGCAGCGAGGGGCCCGTGAGGAATTCACCCCTCCACTTT; CDR3 protein: CASSEGPVRNSPLHF
D gene: NA; J gene: TRBJ1-3; V gene: TRBV11-2; CDR3 DNA: TGTGCCAGCAGCTTAGACCGGCTGTGGGGGGACTCTGGAAACACCATATATTTT; CDR3 protein: CASSLDRLWGDSGNTIYF
D gene: NA; J gene: TRBJ2-2; V gene: TRBV29-1; CDR3 DNA: TGCAGCGTTGGGGGGGCCGGGGAGCTGTTTTTT; CDR3 protein: CSVGGAGELFF
D gene: NA; J gene: TRBJ1-2; V gene: TRBV7-9; CDR3 DNA: TGTGCCAGCAGCTTAGCGGGCGGGTTAGCTAACTATGGCTACACCTTC; CDR3 protein: CASSLAGGLANYGYTF
D gene: TRBD1; J gene: TRBJ2-5; V gene: TRBV11-3; CDR3 DNA: TGTGCCAGCAGCTTAGGGACAGGGGGCAAAGAGACCCAGTACTTC; CDR3 protein: CASSLGTGGKETQYF
D gene: TRBD1; J gene: TRBJ1-2; V gene: TRBV7-9; CDR3 DNA: TGTGCCAGCAGCTTAGCGGGGACAGGGCGGTATGGCTACACCTTC; CDR3 protein: CASSLAGTGRYGYTF
D gene: NA; J gene: TRBJ1-2; V gene: TRBV7-3; CDR3 DNA: TGTGCCAGCAGCTCTAGGGGCGGGACGGAAGGTTATGGCTACACCTTC; CDR3 protein: CASSSRGGTEGYGYTF
D gene: TRBD1; J gene: TRBJ1-2; V gene: TRBV11-2; CDR3 DNA: TGTGCCAGCAGCTACGGCGGGGGACAGGTTTATGGCTACACCTTC; CDR3 protein: CASSYGGGQVYGYTF
D gene: TRBD2; J gene: TRBJ2-5; V gene: TRBV6-5; CDR3 DNA: TGTGCCAGCAGTTACTCGACTAGCGGGGGGGAGACCCAGTACTTC; CDR3 protein: CASSYSTSGGETQYF
D gene: TRBD1; J gene: TRBJ1-2; V gene: TRBV15; CDR3 DNA: TGTGCCACCAGCAGAGACAGGGGGCTTAATTATGGCTACACCTTC; CDR3 protein: CATSRDRGLNYGYTF
D gene: TRBD1; J gene: TRBJ1-2; V gene: TRBV4-3; CDR3 DNA: TGCGCCAGCAGCCAAGGGACAGGGGTGAGGGGTGGCTACACCTTC; CDR3 protein: CASSQGTGVRGGYTF
D gene: NA; J gene: TRBJ2-7; V gene: TRBV5-6; CDR3 DNA: TGTGCCAGCAGCTTTCAGCAGGCCTACGAGCAGTACTTC; CDR3 protein: CASSFQQAYEQYF